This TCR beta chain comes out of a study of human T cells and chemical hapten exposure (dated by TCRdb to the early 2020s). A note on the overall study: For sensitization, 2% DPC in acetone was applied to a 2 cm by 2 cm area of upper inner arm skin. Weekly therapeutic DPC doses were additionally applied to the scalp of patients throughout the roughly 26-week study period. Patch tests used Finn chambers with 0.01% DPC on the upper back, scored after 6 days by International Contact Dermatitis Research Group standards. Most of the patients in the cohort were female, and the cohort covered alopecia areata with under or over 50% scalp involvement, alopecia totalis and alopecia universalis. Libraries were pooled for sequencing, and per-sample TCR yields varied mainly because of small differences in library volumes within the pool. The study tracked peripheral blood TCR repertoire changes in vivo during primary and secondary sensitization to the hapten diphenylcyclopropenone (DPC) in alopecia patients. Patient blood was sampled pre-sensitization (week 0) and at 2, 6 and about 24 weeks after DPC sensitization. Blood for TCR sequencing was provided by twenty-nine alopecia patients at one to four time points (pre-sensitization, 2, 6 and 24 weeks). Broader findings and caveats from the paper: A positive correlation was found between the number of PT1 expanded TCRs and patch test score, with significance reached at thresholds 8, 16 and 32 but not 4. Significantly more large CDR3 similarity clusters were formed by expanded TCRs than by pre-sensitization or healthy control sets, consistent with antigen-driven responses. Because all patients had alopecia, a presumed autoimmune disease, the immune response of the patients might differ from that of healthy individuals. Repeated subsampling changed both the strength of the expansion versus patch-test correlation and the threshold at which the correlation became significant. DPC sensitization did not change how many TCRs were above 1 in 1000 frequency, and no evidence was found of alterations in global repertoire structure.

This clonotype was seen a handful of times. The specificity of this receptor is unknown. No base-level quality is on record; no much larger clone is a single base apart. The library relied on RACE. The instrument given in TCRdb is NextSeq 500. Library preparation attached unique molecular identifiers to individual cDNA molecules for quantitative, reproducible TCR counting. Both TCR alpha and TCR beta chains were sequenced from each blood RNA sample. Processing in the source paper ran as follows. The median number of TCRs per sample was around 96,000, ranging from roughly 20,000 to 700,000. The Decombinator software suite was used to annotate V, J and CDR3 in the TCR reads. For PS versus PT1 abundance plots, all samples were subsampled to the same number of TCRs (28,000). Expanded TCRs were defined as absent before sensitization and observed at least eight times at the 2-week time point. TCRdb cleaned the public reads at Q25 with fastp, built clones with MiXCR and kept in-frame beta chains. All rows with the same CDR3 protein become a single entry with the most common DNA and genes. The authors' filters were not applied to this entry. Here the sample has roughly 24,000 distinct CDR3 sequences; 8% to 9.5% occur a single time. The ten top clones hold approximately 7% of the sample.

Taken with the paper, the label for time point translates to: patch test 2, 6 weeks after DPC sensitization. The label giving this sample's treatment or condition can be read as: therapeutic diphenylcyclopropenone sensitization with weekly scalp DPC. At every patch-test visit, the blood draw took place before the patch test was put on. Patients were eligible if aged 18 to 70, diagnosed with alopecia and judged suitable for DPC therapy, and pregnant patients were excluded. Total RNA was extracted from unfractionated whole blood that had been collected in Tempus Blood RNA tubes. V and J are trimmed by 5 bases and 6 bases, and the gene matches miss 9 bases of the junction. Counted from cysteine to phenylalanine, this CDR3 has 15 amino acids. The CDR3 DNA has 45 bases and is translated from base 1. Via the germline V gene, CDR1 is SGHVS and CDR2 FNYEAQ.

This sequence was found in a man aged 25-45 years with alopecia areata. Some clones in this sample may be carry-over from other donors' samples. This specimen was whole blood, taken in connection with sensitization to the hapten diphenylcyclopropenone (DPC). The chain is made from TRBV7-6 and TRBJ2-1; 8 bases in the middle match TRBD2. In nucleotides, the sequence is TGTGCCAGCAGCCTCCTAGCGGGCGGAATCAATGAGCAGTTCTTC. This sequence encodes CASSLLAGGINEQFF.